A selection of T cell receptor beta chains follows, all from one sample in a study of cytomegalovirus exposure and HLA in healthy donors. Measured with immunoSEQ multiplex PCR; TCRdb has only the in-frame clones, and not every one. The top ten clones hold about 7% of a sample with about 94,000 clones, around 74% of them seen once. The sample taken for sequencing was PBMCs. These receptors were taken from a man aged 35-49 years in good health and CMV-seropositive. The CDR3 runs from the conserved cysteine through the conserved F or W. The order of the fields is V gene, J gene, D gene, clone size, CDR3 DNA, CDR3 protein. D genes are given only for firm matches. The size field is filled for only some rows; it gives once, few, many or a size class.

TRBV5-1	TRBJ2-1	TRBD1	NA	TGCGCCAGCAGCACGACAGGGAGCTCCTACAATGAGCAGTTCTTC	CASSTTGSSYNEQFF
TRBV5-6	TRBJ2-3	NA	NA	TGTGCCAGCAGATCGAACTACAGGGCTCCGGGCACGCAGTATTTT	CASRSNYRAPGTQYF
TRBV28	TRBJ1-2	NA	NA	TGTGCCAGGCAGGCCGGGACACCGGATGCTTATGGCTACACCTTC	CARQAGTPDAYGYTF
TRBV6-5	TRBJ1-1	NA	NA	TGTGCCAGCAGTGCTTCACAGAACACTGAAGCTTTCTTT	CASSASQNTEAFF
TRBV5-6	TRBJ1-4	TRBD1	once	TGTGCCAGCAGCGTACCGGGACAGAGGAATGAAAAACTGTTTTTT	CASSVPGQRNEKLFF
TRBV7-8	TRBJ1-1	NA	NA	TGTGCCAGCAGCTTAGGGGGGGGGAAAGCTTTCTTT	CASSLGGGKAFF
TRBV12-5	TRBJ2-3	TRBD2	NA	TGTGCTAGTGGTTTCGGCGGGAGTGATACGCAGTATTTT	CASGFGGSDTQYF
TRBV5-6	TRBJ2-1	NA	NA	TGTGCCAGCAGCTCGGGCACATCATCGCCGGGACTGGCCTTCAATGAGCAGTTCTTC	CASSSGTSSPGLAFNEQFF
TRBV5-4	TRBJ2-1	NA	few	TGTGCCAGCAGCTTGATGGGGGCCTACTCCTACAATGAGCAGTTCTTC	CASSLMGAYSYNEQFF
TRBV7-6	TRBJ1-1	TRBD1	NA	TGTGCCAGCAGACTAGGGACAGGGGACACTGAAGCTTTCTTT	CASRLGTGDTEAFF
TRBV7-7	TRBJ2-1	TRBD1	NA	TGTGCTAGCAGCCGGGACAGGGGCAATGAGCAGTTCTTC	CASSRDRGNEQFF
TRBV2	TRBJ2-5	TRBD2	few	TGTGCCAGCAACGCCCGGGGGGGTGAGACCCAGTACTTC	CASNARGGETQYF
TRBV7-9	TRBJ2-7	TRBD1	few	TGTGCCAGCAGCTCCACCGGGACAGGGAGGTACGAGCAGTACTTC	CASSSTGTGRYEQYF